The 4 T cell receptor beta chains in this list originate from one sample, sequenced in a study of beta chain features in type 1 diabetes. Expressed TCRB transcripts were sequenced because the entire RNA isolate underwent reverse transcription. TCRdb keeps only in-frame clones here, not all; method: immunoSEQ multiplex PCR. Of around 320,000 clones in the sample, 12% to 15% were seen once. Material for sequencing was central memory CD4+ T cells from blood. The source is a man aged 25-45 years in good health.

This clone was counted ten times or more. The chain has TRBV10-3 and TRBJ2-6; D not certain. This CDR3 spans 16 amino acids. Trimming took 0 bases from V and 0 from J, leaving 6 bases between them. CDR1 is ENHRY and CDR2 is SYGVKD in the germline V gene. CDR3: CAISESGVSGANVLTF. The CDR3 DNA reads as TGTGCCATCAGTGAGTCCGGTGTCTCTGGGGCCAACGTCCTGACTTTC.

This clone occurred a few times. The V and J genes are TRBV28 and TRBJ1-1, with no clear D. Germline CDR1 reads MDHEN; CDR2 reads SYDVKM. V lost 7 bases to trimming and J lost 9 bases, with 12 bases between them. This CDR3 is built from 11 residues. CDR3 in DNA: TGTGCCAGCATAATTAAGAACCAAGCTTTCTTT. This codes for CASIIKNQAFF.

This clone was counted between two and nine times. The gene calls are TRBV30 and TRBJ2-2; the D call may be TRBD1 or TRBD2 (5 bases each). There are 16 residues in the CDR3. The germline V and J ends were trimmed by 4 bases and 5 bases, with 20 bases remaining between them. Germline V gene lookup returns CDR1 GTSNPN and CDR2 SVGIG (reference sequence). The CDR3: CAWTKAAGRATGELFF. The CDR3 nucleotides read TGTGCCTGGACTAAAGCTGCGGGCAGGGCAACCGGGGAGCTGTTTTTT.

The CDR3 reads CASSLEAVSGEKLFF. CDR3 nucleotide sequence: TGTGCCAGCAGCTTAGAGGCAGTTAGCGGGGAAAAACTGTTTTTT. This sequence joins TRBV7-9 and TRBJ1-4; D is unresolved. V was cut by 1 base and J by 8 bases, with 14 bases left in between. The CDR3 loop spans 15 amino acids. Germline CDR1 SEHNR, CDR2 FQNEAQ (reference sequence).